The 30 T cell receptor beta chains presented below share a single source sample, sequenced in a study of vaccination and CD4 T cells after COVID-19. Their antigens remain unidentified. The Oncomine TCR Beta short-read assay was what sequenced the DNA obtained from cultured CD4+ T cells. TCRdb redid the calling of the PCR reads with MiXCR, one entry per CDR3 protein. The sample lists around 5,000 distinct CDR3 sequences, more than 35% occurring once. Treatment indicated: approximately 9-day PBMC culture with coronavirus spike peptide pools or control peptides (ViraFEST assay). Ahead of the COVID-19 pandemic (2011-2018), the CD4+ T cells of the unexposed donor were collected. The specimen was CD4+ T cells from blood, cultured in vitro. The receptor source for this set is a human donor in good health.

The rearrangement links TRBV5-4 to TRBJ1-2; D gene ambiguous. The CDR3 loop spans 14 amino acids. Per the germline V gene, CDR1 is SGHNT and CDR2 is YYREEE (reference sequence). V lost 4 bases, J lost 5 bases, and 15 bases lay in between. For the CDR3, the DNA is TGTGCCAGCAGCCCCGGGCCCGCCATATATGGCTACACCTTC. Its protein product is CASSPGPAIYGYTF. Using reference TRBV5-4 and TRBJ1-2 for the parts outside the CDR3, the full variable domain is ETGVTQSPTHLIKTRGQQVTLRCSSQSGHNTVSWYQQALGQGPQFIFQYYREEENGRGNFPPRFSGLQFPNYSSELNVNALELDDSALYLCASSPGPAIYGYTFGSGTRLTVV.

This clonotype turned up a few times. V is TRBV12-3 or TRBV12-4 and J is TRBJ1-1, with a possible D match to TRBD1 (6 bases). This CDR3 contains 13 residues. V was pared by 0 bases and J by 4 bases, with 6 bases between. In DNA, the CDR3 is TGTGCCAGCAGTTTAGCAGGGGGCACTGAAGCTTTCTTT. This gives the protein CASSLAGGTEAFF.

This rearrangement joins TRBV30 to TRBJ1-2, with D perhaps matching TRBD1 (5 bases). CDR3 length: 15 residues. CDR1 GTSNPN and CDR2 SVGIG come from the germline V gene (reference sequence). The V gene lost 2 bases and the J gene lost 3 bases, with 16 bases spanning the gap. The CDR3 reads CAWSRGPGSDYGYTF. The CDR3 bases are TGTGCCTGGAGTCGGGGACCGGGGAGCGACTATGGCTACACCTTC.

This clonotype was counted only a few times. V and J are TRBV19 and TRBJ2-2; D gene unclear. V gave up 5 bases and J gave up 4 bases, with 5 bases separating them. The CDR3 contains 12 residues. The germline V gene has CDR1 LNHDA and CDR2 SQIVND (reference sequence). CDR3 region: CASSLGTGELFF. CDR3 bases: TGTGCCAGTAGTCTCGGCACCGGGGAGCTGTTTTTT. The full variable domain, in which reference TRBV19 and TRBJ2-2 provide the parts outside the CDR3, is DGGITQSPKYLFRKEGQNVTLSCEQNLNHDAMYWYRQDPGQGLRLIYYSQIVNDFQKGDIAEGYSVSREKKESFPLTVTSAQKNPTAFYLCASSLGTGELFFGEGSRLTVL.

This chain connects TRBV7-9 to TRBJ2-1; D not resolved. The V and J ends lost 0 bases and 9 bases respectively, with 9 bases between them. The CDR3 length is 13 residues. Germline lookup yields CDR1 SEHNR and CDR2 FQNEAQ (reference sequence). The CDR3 protein is CASSLAESAEQFF. The CDR3 DNA sequence: TGTGCCAGCAGCTTAGCGGAGTCCGCTGAGCAGTTCTTC.

This clonotype was picked up a small number of times. Here the CDR3 reads CSARDGTSDTEAFF. The DNA of the CDR3 is TGCAGTGCTAGAGATGGGACGTCGGACACTGAAGCTTTCTTT. V gene TRBV20-1 combines with J gene TRBJ1-1, with a weak D call TRBD1 (5 bases). CDR3 length equals 14 residues. Germline V gene sequence: CDR1 DFQATT, CDR2 SNEGSKA (reference sequence). Trimming pared 0 bases from V and 3 bases from J, leaving 11 bases between.

This chain joins TRBV5-6 and TRBJ1-2; 7 bases fit TRBD1. J lost 1 base, V lost 9 bases, and 6 bases had no gene match. CDR1 is SGHDT, CDR2 YYEEEE, per germline. The CDR3 covers 13 residues. In nucleotides, the CDR3 is TGTGCCATCACGGACAGGAGTAACTATGGCTACACCTTC. It yields the protein CAITDRSNYGYTF. The full variable domain, rest sourced from reference TRBV5-6 and TRBJ1-2, is DAGVTQSPTHLIKTRGQQVTLRCSPKSGHDTVSWYQQALGQGPQFIFQYYEEEERQRGNFPDRFSGHQFPNYSSELNVNALLLGDSALYLCAITDRSNYGYTFGSGTRLTVV.

This chain joins TRBV6-1 and TRBJ2-7; 8 nucleotides align to TRBD1. CDR3 size: 14 residues. Per the germline V gene, CDR1 is MNHNS and CDR2 is SASEGT. With 6 bases clipped from V and 5 bases from J, the junction kept 9 bases outside the gene matches. This CDR3 reads CASSSWTGRNEQYF. CDR3 sequence (DNA): TGTGCCAGCAGCTCATGGACAGGGCGAAACGAGCAGTACTTC.

The V call is TRBV20-1, the J call TRBJ2-3; D is unclear. The CDR3 extends over 16 amino acids. CDR1 is DFQATT, CDR2 SNEGSKA, per germline (reference sequence). The V end was cut by 4 bases, the J end by 0 bases, with 17 bases between. This CDR3 is CSAMHPDGPSTDTQYF. The DNA of the CDR3 is TGCAGTGCTATGCACCCAGACGGCCCAAGCACAGATACGCAGTATTTT.

This clonotype was observed a few times. V and J are TRBV19 and TRBJ2-6; a possible D gene is TRBD2 (6 bases). The CDR3 is made up of 18 amino acids. From germline, CDR1 is LNHDA and CDR2 SQIVND (reference sequence). The V end was cut by 4 bases, the J end by 1 base, with 17 bases between. The CDR3 nucleotides are TGTGCCAGTAGTACCACTAGCAATGTGCTTTCTGGGGCCAACGTCCTGACTTTC. It translates to CASSTTSNVLSGANVLTF.

This clonotype was observed a few times. This rearrangement joins TRBV7-9 to TRBJ2-5; D might be TRBD1 or TRBD2, each matching 5 bases. Germline values: CDR1 SEHNR, CDR2 FQNEAQ (reference sequence). V lost 0 bases to trimming and J lost 0 bases, with 5 bases between them. This CDR3 comprises 14 residues. Here the CDR3 DNA reads TGTGCCAGCAGCTTAGCGGGGGACCAAGAGACCCAGTACTTC. As protein: CASSLAGDQETQYF.

The chain carries TRBV10-3 and TRBJ1-5; no clear D gene. The germline V gene has CDR1 ENHRY and CDR2 SYGVKD. Trimming removed 7 bases from V and 4 bases from J, with 11 bases in between. The CDR3 sequence is 13 residues long. The CDR3 region is CAITGNPNQPQHF. The CDR3 DNA sequence: TGTGCCATCACGGGAAACCCGAATCAGCCCCAGCATTTT.

This clonotype showed up just a few times. The genes are TRBV19 and TRBJ2-2; D gene uncertain. The CDR3 runs to 13 residues. Germline assignment: CDR1 LNHDA and CDR2 SQIVND (reference sequence). V was trimmed by 1 base and J by 4 bases, leaving 4 bases between them. CDR3 sequence reads: CASSIGSTGELFF. CDR3 coding DNA: TGTGCCAGTAGTATAGGGAGCACCGGGGAGCTGTTTTTT.

The gene calls are TRBV6-5 and TRBJ2-7; 8 nucleotides agree with TRBD2. The V gene end was trimmed by 2 bases and the J gene end by 0 bases; junction bases not matched to a gene: 6. The CDR3 contains 16 residues. Germline V gives CDR1 MNHEY, CDR2 SVGAGI. This chain's CDR3 is CASSYEGGGHSYEQYF. The CDR3 DNA reads as TGTGCCAGCAGTTACGAGGGCGGGGGGCACTCCTACGAGCAGTACTTC.

The CDR3 sequence is CASRGRAGTEAFF. The DNA for the CDR3 is TGTGCCTCCAGGGGGAGGGCCGGCACTGAAGCTTTCTTT. The chain joins TRBV27 to TRBJ1-1; 7 bases are a match to TRBD1. Germline V gene sequence: CDR1 MNHEY, CDR2 SMNVEV (reference sequence). V lost 11 bases and J lost 4; bases outside the gene matches: 10. The CDR3 consists of 13 residues.

The chain couples TRBV29-1 to TRBJ2-3; a weak D match, TRBD1 (5 bases). CDR1 and CDR2 (germline): SQVTM, ANQGSEA. V dropped 6 bases and J dropped 2 bases, with 12 bases sitting between them. The CDR3 has 13 amino acids. The chain's CDR3 is CSVLQQATDTQYF. The CDR3 region has the DNA TGCAGCGTCCTCCAACAGGCCACAGATACGCAGTATTTT.

The chain carries TRBV11-2 and TRBJ2-3; no firm D call. Germline values: CDR1 SGHAT, CDR2 FQNNGV. The ends were cut back, 3 bases at V and 5 bases at J, with 3 bases in the middle. The CDR3 totals 11 residues. The CDR3 DNA is TGTGCCAGCAGCTTCTTAGATACGCAGTATTTT. Translation: CASSFLDTQYF.

This clonotype was seen only a few times. The V gene is TRBV2, the J gene TRBJ1-2; TRBD1 might be the D (6 bases). The V and J ends lost 7 bases and 8 bases respectively, with 23 bases between them. The CDR3 loop spans 15 amino acids. Germline V gives CDR1 SNHLY, CDR2 FYNNEI. The CDR3 nucleotides read TGTGCCAGCAAGCCGGACAGAACCCCGGGGGGGGGCTACACCTTC. Amino acids: CASKPDRTPGGGYTF.

The chain recombines TRBV6-5 with TRBJ2-2; D is ambiguous. Germline CDR1 is MNHEY and CDR2 is SVGAGI. Trimming took 2 bases from V and 3 from J, leaving 10 bases between them. There are 15 residues in the CDR3. In DNA, the CDR3 is TGTGCCAGCAGTTACGGCCAGCCCCACACCGGGGAGCTGTTTTTT. It translates to CASSYGQPHTGELFF.

This clonotype was detected a few times. The V gene is TRBV5-5, the J gene TRBJ1-6, with unresolved D. The germline V and J ends were trimmed by 2 bases and 9 bases, with 9 bases remaining between them. The length of the CDR3 is 13 residues. Germline loops: CDR1 SGHKS, CDR2 YYEKEE (reference sequence). CDR3 amino acids: CASSFQESSPLHF. CDR3 DNA: TGTGCCAGCAGCTTCCAGGAAAGTTCACCCCTCCACTTT.

This sequence joins TRBV7-9 and TRBJ1-1; D is ambiguous. The V and J ends lost 1 base and 8 bases respectively, with 11 bases between them. CDR3 length equals 13 residues. Per germline, CDR1 SEHNR and CDR2 FQNEAQ (reference sequence). Here the CDR3 reads CASSLVSDQEAFF. For the CDR3, the DNA is TGTGCCAGCAGCTTAGTCAGCGATCAGGAAGCTTTCTTT.

This sequence joins TRBV20-1 and TRBJ1-1, with a possible D match to TRBD1 (6 bases). This CDR3 contains 17 residues. V lost 0 bases to trimming and J lost 2 bases, with 19 bases between them. Germline V lookup: CDR1 DFQATT, CDR2 SNEGSKA (reference sequence). The chain's CDR3 is CSARDRGGHVSNTEAFF. As DNA, the CDR3 is TGCAGTGCTAGAGATCGTGGGGGACACGTCTCTAACACTGAAGCTTTCTTT.

This clonotype has a handful of counts. V is TRBV20-1 and J is TRBJ2-1; 10 bases fit TRBD2. The ends lost 6 bases at V and 4 bases at J; junction bases unmatched: 15. CDR3 length: 17 amino acids. Looked up from germline, CDR1 is DFQATT and CDR2 is SNEGSKA (reference sequence). The CDR3, as DNA: TGCAGTGCGCTGACCCAGATAGCGGGGGGCAAATACAATGAGCAGTTCTTC. Translated, it gives CSALTQIAGGKYNEQFF.

The chain joins TRBV20-1 to TRBJ2-7; TRBD2 matches at 9 bases. Germline-derived CDR1 and CDR2 are DFQATT and SNEGSKA (reference sequence). This CDR3 has 13 amino acids. Trimming removed 3 bases from V and 9 bases from J; junction bases left unmatched: 9. The CDR3 bases are TGCAGTGCTAGGTGGCTAGCGGGGCAGGGGCAGTACTTC. It codes for CSARWLAGQGQYF.

The chain couples TRBV10-3 to TRBJ2-7; TRBD2 matches 9 bases. The CDR3 covers 16 residues. Germline loops: CDR1 ENHRY, CDR2 SYGVKD. With 3 bases clipped from V and 1 base from J, the junction kept 7 bases outside the gene matches. The DNA for the CDR3 is TGTGCCATCAGTGATAGGCGGGAGGGCCAATCCTACGAGCAGTACTTC. This gives the protein CAISDRREGQSYEQYF.

This chain uses TRBV5-5 with TRBJ1-2; D ambiguous. V lost 0 bases, J lost 4 bases, and 10 bases lay in between. CDR1 is SGHKS and CDR2 is YYEKEE in the germline V gene (reference sequence). This CDR3 contains 14 residues. CDR3 sequence: CASSLDIALYGYTF. CDR3 sequence (DNA): TGTGCCAGCAGCTTGGACATCGCCCTCTATGGCTACACCTTC.

The CDR3 sequence: CASSEVAETQYF. For the CDR3, the DNA is TGTGCCAGCAGTGAAGTAGCCGAGACCCAGTACTTC. The rearrangement links TRBV2 to TRBJ2-5; D unresolved. The germline CDR1 and CDR2 sequences are SNHLY and FYNNEI. This CDR3 spans 12 amino acids. Between the trimmed V and J ends, which lost 1 base and 5 bases, there was a span of 5 bases.

This chain uses TRBV12-5 with TRBJ2-5; the match to TRBD2 covers 7 bases. Trimming removed 5 bases from V and 5 bases from J; junction bases left unmatched: 5. Per the germline V gene, CDR1 is LGHNT and CDR2 is FRNRAP. The CDR3 consists of 13 residues. The CDR3: CASGASGTETQYF. The CDR3 DNA follows: TGTGCTAGTGGTGCGAGCGGGACGGAGACCCAGTACTTC.

This clonotype was counted between two and nine times. The chain employs TRBV20-1 and TRBJ2-2; 7 bases match TRBD1. Germline loops: CDR1 DFQATT, CDR2 SNEGSKA (reference sequence). Trimming removed 2 bases from V and 3 bases from J; junction bases left unmatched: 6. The CDR3 has 15 amino acids. CDR3 region: CSARRQGVDTGELFF. The CDR3 DNA is TGCAGTGCTAGAAGACAGGGTGTTGACACCGGGGAGCTGTTTTTT.

The chain has TRBV5-4 and TRBJ2-3, with 11 positions matching TRBD2. Germline CDR1 and CDR2: SGHNT and YYREEE (reference sequence). This CDR3 has 17 residues. V was pared by 4 bases and J by 5 bases, with 12 bases of the junction left unmatched. This chain's CDR3 is CASSGETSGKSRDTQYF. CDR3 DNA sequence: TGTGCCAGCAGCGGAGAGACTAGCGGGAAGAGTAGAGATACGCAGTATTTT.